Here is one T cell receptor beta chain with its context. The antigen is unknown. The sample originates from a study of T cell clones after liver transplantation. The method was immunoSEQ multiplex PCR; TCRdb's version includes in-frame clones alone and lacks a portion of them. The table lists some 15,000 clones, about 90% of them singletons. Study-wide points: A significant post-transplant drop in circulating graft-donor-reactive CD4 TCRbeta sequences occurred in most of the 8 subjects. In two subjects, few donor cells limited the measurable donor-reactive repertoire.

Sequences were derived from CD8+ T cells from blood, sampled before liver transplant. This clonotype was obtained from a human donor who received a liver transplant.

The CDR3 reads CASSIDNSGNTRTDTQYF. Written as DNA, the CDR3 is TGTGCCAGTAGTATCGACAATAGCGGGAATACGAGGACAGATACGCAGTATTTT. This rearrangement joins TRBV19 to TRBJ2-3; the match to TRBD2 covers 8 bases. Germline CDR1 is LNHDA and CDR2 is SQIVND (reference sequence). The V segment lost 3 bases and the J segment 3 bases; nucleotides outside the gene matches: 14. There are 18 residues in the CDR3.